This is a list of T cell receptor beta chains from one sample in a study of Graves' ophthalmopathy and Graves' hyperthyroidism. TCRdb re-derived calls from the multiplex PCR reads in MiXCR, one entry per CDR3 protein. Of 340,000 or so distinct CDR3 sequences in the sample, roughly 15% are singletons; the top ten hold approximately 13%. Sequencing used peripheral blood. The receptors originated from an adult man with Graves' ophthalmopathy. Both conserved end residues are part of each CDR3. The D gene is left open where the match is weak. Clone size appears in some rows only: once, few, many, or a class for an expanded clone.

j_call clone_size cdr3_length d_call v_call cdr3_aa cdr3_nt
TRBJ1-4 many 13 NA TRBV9 CASSGADDEKLFF TGTGCCAGCAGCGGAGCCGATGATGAAAAACTGTTTTTT
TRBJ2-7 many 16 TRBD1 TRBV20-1 CSASRDSLASYYEQYF TGCAGTGCCTCCCGGGACAGCCTCGCCTCCTACTACGAGCAGTACTTC
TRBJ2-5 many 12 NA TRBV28 CASGGIAETQYF TGTGCCTCAGGGGGGATCGCGGAGACCCAGTACTTC
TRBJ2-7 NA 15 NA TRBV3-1 CASSSSGGNLDRQYF TGTGCCAGCAGCTCGAGCGGCGGAAACCTGGACAGGCAGTACTTC
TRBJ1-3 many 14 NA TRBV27 CASSQGHSGNTIYF TGTGCCAGCAGTCAGGGACATTCTGGAAACACCATATATTTT
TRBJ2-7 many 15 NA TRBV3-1 CASSQVKGQPYEQYF TGTGCCAGCAGCCAAGTCAAAGGACAGCCCTACGAGCAGTACTTC
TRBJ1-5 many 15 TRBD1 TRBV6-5 CASSFGQGAGQPQHF TGTGCCAGCAGTTTTGGACAGGGGGCAGGACAGCCCCAGCATTTT
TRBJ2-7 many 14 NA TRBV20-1 CSALGPGAKYEQYF TGCAGTGCCCTCGGGCCGGGGGCTAAATACGAGCAGTACTTC
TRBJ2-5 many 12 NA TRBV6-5 CASSYGAEAGDF TGTGCCAGCAGTTACGGCGCCGAGGCCGGGGACTTC
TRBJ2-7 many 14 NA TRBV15 CATSRGGTTYEQYF TGTGCCACCAGCAGAGGTGGGACAACCTACGAGCAGTACTTC
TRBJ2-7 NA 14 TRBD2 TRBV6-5 CASSSGRVVYEQYF TGTGCCAGCAGTTCCGGGAGGGTGGTATACGAGCAGTACTTC